The source of this TCR beta chain is a study of pediatric ulcerative colitis. During colonoscopy, one to two rectal pinch biopsies were collected. CDR1 is ENHRY and CDR2 is SYGVKD in the germline V gene. J gave up 0 bases and V 5 bases, and 11 bases lay outside the gene matches. The CDR3 is 17 residues long. Assay used: immunoSEQ multiplex PCR; TCRdb lists only in-frame clones, some missing. The data contain tens of thousands of clones, 78% of them singletons. What was sequenced was gut tissue. This chain joins TRBV10-3 and TRBJ1-2, with 8 bases lining up with TRBD1. The source is a girl aged 10-17 years with moderate ulcerative colitis. CDR3 sequence reads: CAISPTPGQDANYGYTF. CDR3 nucleotides: TGTGCCATCAGTCCAACACCGGGACAGGATGCTAACTATGGCTACACCTTC.